This T cell receptor (beta chain) derives from a study of T cell responses to AZD1222 COVID-19 vaccine (TCRdb year 2021). Regarding the research as a whole: AZD1222 recipients with second doses at about 4 weeks or about 12 weeks were pooled, because spike-specific TCR depth and breadth did not differ between schedules. TCR sequencing was performed for about 250 trial participants, of whom some 200 were given two doses of AZD1222 and some 26 were given two doses of MenACWY control vaccine. Trial participants were enrolled by age into 18-55, 56-69 and 70-plus year subgroups, with approximately 150, 30 and 60 TCR-sequenced participants respectively.

Regarding this clone: Its recognized antigen is unknown. No qualities accompany the bases; no much larger clone lies one base away.

The CDR3 regions of human TCRbeta chains were analyzed by immunosequencing. Regarding the original processing steps: Repertoire TCRs were matched against a reference library of SARS-CoV-2-specific TCRs generated with the MIRA antigen-specificity platform. Breadth was defined as the fraction of unique TCRs that were SARS-CoV-2-associated, and depth was defined as the fraction of total T cells that were SARS-CoV-2-associated. Using the MIRA data, each spike-specific TCR was assigned both to the spike region to which the TCR was reactive and to a CD4 or CD8 class. Log10-transformed breadth and depth values were compared by one-way ANOVA with Sidak's multiple comparisons tests. The clones in this table, taken by TCRdb from immuneACCESS, are in-frame only. Not every clone is retained; where verified, under half of the shortfall comes from an unresolved V gene, and the cause of the rest is unknown. V, J and clone size reflect that table, while D and trimming were determined from the DNA. This sample has around 110,000 clones in its table, and approximately 93% of those were observed once. The ten largest clones capture approximately 3% of the sample.

Per the publication, the time point label means: baseline before first vaccination. Vaccinee samples came from UK trials COV001 and COV002, including a single-blind randomized controlled phase 2/3 trial of AZD1222 (ChAdOx1 nCoV-19) in healthy adults. Trial participant PBMC samples were collected at day 0 and day 28 after the second dose for TCRbeta chain sequencing. Points the paper makes about the study in general: No day 14 peak-response samples were available, so repertoires were characterized only after the peak T cell response. Reportedly, almost half of the unique spike-specific TCRs recognized epitopes lying outside the regions that are mutated in the B.1.351 and B.1.1.7 variants. Participants were mostly white British, with more females than males. The authors suggested clonal diversity may have been underestimated. The whole spike protein was spanned by vaccine-associated CD4 TCRs, and dominant responses were seen in regions 160-218 and 743-854. After two AZD1222 doses, both the breadth and the depth of spike-specific TCRs were significantly higher than at day 0 and than in MenACWY recipients. The 56-69-year group was small, and its depth increase did not reach significance, likely because of low power. Only five or six AZD1222 recipients were SARS-CoV-2 seropositive at baseline, limiting conclusions about previously exposed vaccinees.

The receptor's source is an adult in good health. The sequencing here drew on peripheral blood, taken on day 0 of AZD1222 vaccination.

CDR3 sequence: CASMASSYNEQFF. Here is the DNA: TGTGCCAGCATGGCCAGCTCCTACAATGAGCAGTTCTTC. This chain is built from TRBV28 and TRBJ2-1, with no confidently assigned D gene. V is reduced by 7 bases and J by 0 bases, leaving a spacing of 7 bases between them. Spanning cysteine to phenylalanine, the CDR3 consists of 13 amino acids. The DNA shown is the 39-base CDR3, in frame from base 1. From the germline V gene, CDR1 is MDHEN and CDR2 is SYDVKM.